Each of the 10 T cell receptor beta chains below was sequenced from the same sample in a study of T cells after yellow fever vaccination (dated by TCRdb to between 2018 and 2021). The treatment or condition label, as the study defines it: live attenuated yellow fever vaccine strain. Library generation was performed with 5' RACE. Sequencing instrument: Illumina HiSeq 2500. TCRdb handled the public reads itself, with Q25 trimming in fastp and clone calling in MiXCR, and kept productive beta chains. A single entry per CDR3 protein holds the most common genes and DNA from its merged rows. The sample data list about 360,000 distinct CDR3 sequences, and 6.2% of these were observed just once. The top ten clones comprise about 15% of the sample. This material consisted of PBMCs, taken 5 days after the yellow fever booster vaccination. The origin of the receptors is a man aged 25-45 years who received the YFV17D yellow fever vaccine.

This clonotype came up a few times. The chain's CDR3 is CASSSPGVPYNEQFF. The CDR3 DNA follows: TGTGCCAGCAGCTCCCCGGGAGTCCCCTACAATGAGCAGTTCTTC. V gene TRBV7-9 combines with J gene TRBJ2-1, with a weak D call TRBD2 (6 bases). The V gene's germline CDR1 is SEHNR and CDR2 FQNEAQ (reference sequence). The CDR3 contains 15 residues. V was pared by 4 bases and J by 2 bases, with 12 bases between. Full variable domain (rest looked up from reference TRBV7-9 and TRBJ2-1): DTGVSQNPRHKITKRGQNVTFRCDPISEHNRLYWYRQTLGQGPEFLTYFQNEAQLEKSRLLSDRFSAERPKGSFSTLEIQRTEQGDSAMYLCASSSPGVPYNEQFFGPGTRLTVL.

The V and J genes are TRBV29-1 and TRBJ2-1; D gene unclear. The CDR3 contains 13 residues. The germline V and J ends were trimmed by 6 bases and 7 bases, with 16 bases remaining between them. Germline V gene sequence: CDR1 SQVTM, CDR2 ANQGSEA. The CDR3 bases are TGCAGCGTCTCCGGGCCCAATGAGAATGAGCAGTTCTTC. This gives the protein CSVSGPNENEQFF.

This clonotype was detected ten times or more. The chain has TRBV20-1 and TRBJ2-3, with 10 bases lining up with TRBD2. The CDR3 runs to 16 residues. Germline values: CDR1 DFQATT, CDR2 SNEGSKA (reference sequence). With V trimmed by 1 base and J by 2 bases, 6 bases remained unmatched. In nucleotides, the CDR3 is TGCAGTGCTAGAGGGAAAACTAGCGGGGCCACAGATACGCAGTATTTT. It translates to CSARGKTSGATDTQYF.

This clonotype has more than one count but fewer than ten. V usage is TRBV5-1 and J usage is TRBJ2-7, with 8 bases aligning to TRBD1. Per the germline V gene, CDR1 is SGHRS and CDR2 is YFSETQ. The CDR3 is 13 amino acids. V shed 3 bases, J shed 3 bases, and the junction held 2 bases outside the gene matches. Here the CDR3 DNA reads TGCGCCAGCAGCTCCAGGGGGCTCTACGAGCAGTACTTC. Its protein is CASSSRGLYEQYF.

The chain carries TRBV11-2 and TRBJ2-4; no clear D. The germline gives CDR1 SGHAT, CDR2 FQNNGV. V lost 1 base, J lost 2 bases, and 21 bases lay in between. The CDR3 totals 19 residues. The CDR3 is CASSLVQLKGPLTKNIQYF. Here the CDR3 DNA reads TGTGCCAGCAGCTTAGTACAGCTCAAGGGCCCGCTAACCAAAAACATTCAGTACTTC.

The chain couples TRBV19 to TRBJ2-3; D uncertain. The CDR3 is made up of 13 amino acids. Germline-derived CDR1 and CDR2 are LNHDA and SQIVND (reference sequence). Trimming removed 4 bases at V and 4 bases at J, with 9 bases between. CDR3 nucleotides: TGTGCCAGTAGTACGACGGCCTCAGATACGCAGTATTTT. Residues: CASSTTASDTQYF.

This chain links TRBV18 with TRBJ1-1; possibly TRBD1 for D (5 bases). The CDR3 spans 19 residues. Germline CDR1 reads KGHSH; CDR2 reads LQKENI. Trimming cost V 1 base and J 1 base, with 22 bases left between them. CDR3 DNA sequence: TGTGCCAGCTCACCACGCCTCGTAGTGGGACTGACCGCGAACACTGAAGCTTTCTTT. It specifies CASSPRLVVGLTANTEAFF.

This clonotype was seen ten or more times. The rearrangement uses TRBV7-2 and TRBJ2-3; D call uncertain. V lost 5 bases and J 2 bases, leaving 8 bases between the germline ends. Germline V lookup: CDR1 SGHTA, CDR2 FQGNSA. This CDR3 region has 13 residues. CDR3 in DNA: TGTGCCAGCAGCCTCGGGTTCACAGATACGCAGTATTTT. Protein: CASSLGFTDTQYF.

J is TRBJ2-1 and V is TRBV5-6, with 13 positions matching TRBD2. V gave up 4 bases and J gave up 9 bases; unmatched junction bases: 10. Germline V gene lookup returns CDR1 SGHDT and CDR2 YYEEEE. This CDR3 has 16 residues. CDR3 sequence (DNA): TGTGCCAGCAGCGTAAGCCGGGGACTAGCGGGATTTGAGCAGTTCTTC. This codes for CASSVSRGLAGFEQFF.

The CDR3 bases are TGTGCCAGCAGCCGGGGACAGGGCCTAGGAATCTCCTACGAGCAGTACTTC. Its translation is CASSRGQGLGISYEQYF. The chain couples TRBV7-8 to TRBJ2-7, with TRBD1 matching 9 bases. V lost 5 bases, J lost 0 bases, and 11 bases stayed unmatched. Germline V gives CDR1 SGHVS, CDR2 FQNEAQ. The CDR3 is 17 residues long.